This entry lists 11 T cell receptor beta chains sequenced from one sample in a study of control samples from healthy donors and cancer patients. Sequencing used immunoSEQ multiplex PCR; TCRdb keeps in-frame clones, though not all of them. The sample includes 150,000 to 200,000 clones, nearly 90% seen only once; the top ten take just over 1.4%. Specimen: blood. These receptors were obtained from a woman between 45 and 65 years old in good health.

Written as DNA, the CDR3 is TGTGCCAGCAGTTTCCCTTACCAGTCGGGACAGGTGCCGTTCACCTTC. It specifies CASSFPYQSGQVPFTF. The genes are TRBV28 and TRBJ1-2, with 8 bases fitting TRBD1. J was trimmed by 13 bases and V by 3 bases; bases with no gene match: 19. The CDR3 contains 16 residues. The germline CDR1 and CDR2 sequences are MDHEN and SYDVKM.

The rearrangement links TRBV11-2 to TRBJ1-5; D is unresolved. The CDR3 has 14 amino acids. Germline V gene sequence: CDR1 SGHAT, CDR2 FQNNGV. The ends were cut back, 3 bases at V and 0 bases at J, with 6 bases in the middle. The CDR3 is CASSLAPSNQPQHF. The CDR3, as DNA: TGTGCCAGCAGCTTGGCCCCTAGCAATCAGCCCCAGCATTTT.

J is TRBJ2-3 and V is TRBV5-1; unclear D gene. The length of the CDR3 is 14 residues. V was clipped by 0 bases and J by 6 bases, with 11 bases between them. The germline V gene has CDR1 SGHRS and CDR2 YFSETQ. CDR3 region: CASSLGWKVDTQYF. DNA of the CDR3: TGCGCCAGCAGCTTGGGCTGGAAGGTGGATACGCAGTATTTT.

The V call is TRBV4-1, the J call TRBJ2-5; a possible D gene is TRBD2 (6 bases). In germline, CDR1 is MGHRA, CDR2 YSYEKL. The CDR3 contains 18 residues. The V gene lost 1 base and the J gene lost 4 bases, with 22 bases spanning the gap. Here the CDR3 DNA reads TGCGCCAGCAGCCAAGTGTACGCGGGGTGGGTGGAACGAGAGACCCAGTACTTC. As protein: CASSQVYAGWVERETQYF.

The chain carries TRBV11-2 and TRBJ2-7; D is possibly TRBD1 (5 bases). This CDR3 has 14 amino acids. Trimming left V 6 bases short and J 0 bases short, with 12 bases between. Per germline, CDR1 SGHAT and CDR2 FQNNGV. CDR3: CASRNIRVSYEQYF. The DNA of the CDR3 is TGTGCCAGCAGAAATATCAGGGTCTCCTACGAGCAGTACTTC.

This chain joins TRBV28 and TRBJ1-2; D is perhaps TRBD1 (6 bases). Germline lookup yields CDR1 MDHEN and CDR2 SYDVKM. Trimming took 3 bases from V and 8 from J, leaving 13 bases between them. The CDR3 runs 13 residues. The CDR3 nucleotides read TGTGCCAGCAGTTTCGGACAGCGGGGAGGCTACACCTTC. Its translation is CASSFGQRGGYTF.

This chain uses TRBV28 with TRBJ2-7, with D hard to call. Germline loops: CDR1 MDHEN, CDR2 SYDVKM. The CDR3 extends over 13 amino acids. V lost 10 bases and J 0 bases, leaving 13 bases between the germline ends. The CDR3 spells CATTGPPSYEQYF. Here the CDR3 DNA reads TGTGCCACTACGGGCCCCCCCTCCTACGAGCAGTACTTC.

The chain recombines TRBV4-3 with TRBJ1-1, with D unresolved. Trimming left V 0 bases short and J 1 base short, with 9 bases between. Germline V lookup: CDR1 LGHNA, CDR2 YSLEER. This CDR3 has 15 amino acids. The CDR3 DNA sequence: TGCGCCAGCAGCCAAGATGGGTTTCAGAACACTGAAGCTTTCTTT. Encoded protein: CASSQDGFQNTEAFF.

The CDR3 here is CASSLFRNYGYTF. The CDR3 DNA is TGTGCCAGCAGCCTATTCCGAAACTATGGCTACACCTTC. This chain joins TRBV6-2 or TRBV6-3 and TRBJ1-2; D unclear. Trimming removed 6 bases at V and 2 bases at J, with 10 bases between. The CDR3 runs 13 residues. CDR1 and CDR2 from the germline V gene are MNHEY and SVGEGT.

The V and J genes are TRBV7-8 and TRBJ2-7; 8 bases map to TRBD1. V lost 5 bases, J lost 5 bases, and 8 bases stayed unmatched. The CDR3 totals 14 residues. The germline CDR1 and CDR2 sequences are SGHVS and FQNEAQ. The CDR3 DNA sequence: TGTGCCAGCAGCCCCTGGACAGGGTCCAACGAGCAGTACTTC. It encodes CASSPWTGSNEQYF.

The V gene is TRBV28, the J gene TRBJ2-5; D not resolved. Germline-derived CDR1 and CDR2 are MDHEN and SYDVKM. Trimming left V 3 bases short and J 7 bases short, with 12 bases between. CDR3 length: 13 residues. CDR3 sequence (DNA): TGTGCCAGCAGTTTCGAGAGCTCGGGGACCCAGTACTTC. Translating it yields CASSFESSGTQYF.